This TCR beta chain derives from a study of cytomegalovirus exposure and HLA in healthy donors. This clone was seen more than once but under ten times. This CDR3 has 14 residues. Trimming took off 1 base at V and 2 bases at J, with 10 bases between the two ends. Germline V gives CDR1 SGHDT, CDR2 YYEEEE. Amplification used 60 Vbeta primers and 13 Jbeta primers. Using immunoSEQ multiplex PCR, the repertoire was profiled, and TCRdb retains in-frame clones only, with some absent. In the table there are 90,000 to 110,000 clones, 70% to 75% of which are singletons. The origin of this receptor is a man between 40 and 49 years old in good health and CMV-seronegative. Sequencing was done on a sample of PBMCs. This chain joins TRBV5-6 and TRBJ2-7, with TRBD1 as a possible D gene (6 bases). The CDR3 reads CASSLYREPYEQYF. DNA for the CDR3: TGTGCCAGCAGCTTGTACAGGGAGCCCTACGAGCAGTACTTC.